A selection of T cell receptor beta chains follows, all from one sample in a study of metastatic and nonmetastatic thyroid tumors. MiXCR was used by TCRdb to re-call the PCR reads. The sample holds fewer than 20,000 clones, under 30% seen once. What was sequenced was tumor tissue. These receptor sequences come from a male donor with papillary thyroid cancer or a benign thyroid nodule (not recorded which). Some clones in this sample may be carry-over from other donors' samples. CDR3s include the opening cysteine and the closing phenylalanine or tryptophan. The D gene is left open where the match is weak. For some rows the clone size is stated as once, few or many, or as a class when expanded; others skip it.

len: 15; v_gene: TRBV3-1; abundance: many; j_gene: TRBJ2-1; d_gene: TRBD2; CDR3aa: CASSRAGGRWDEQFF; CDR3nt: TGTGCCAGCAGCCGAGCGGGAGGGAGGTGGGATGAGCAGTTCTTC
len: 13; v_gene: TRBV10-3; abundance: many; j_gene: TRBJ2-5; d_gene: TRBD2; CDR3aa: CATRTSGWETQYF; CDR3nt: TGTGCCACGAGGACTAGCGGGTGGGAGACCCAGTACTTC
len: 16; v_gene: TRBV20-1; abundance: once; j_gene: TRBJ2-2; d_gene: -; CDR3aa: CSARDVGKGDTGELFF; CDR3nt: TGCAGTGCTAGAGATGTAGGAAAGGGCGACACCGGGGAGCTGTTTTTT
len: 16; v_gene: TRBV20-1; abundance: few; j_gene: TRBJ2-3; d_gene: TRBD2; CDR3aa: CSATVFGRADATTQYF; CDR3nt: TGCAGTGCTACCGTGTTCGGGAGGGCCGATGCTACGACGCAGTATTTT
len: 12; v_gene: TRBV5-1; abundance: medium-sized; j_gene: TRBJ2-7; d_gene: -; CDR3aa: CASTDQGYEQYF; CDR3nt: TGCGCCAGCACGGACCAGGGGTACGAGCAGTACTTC
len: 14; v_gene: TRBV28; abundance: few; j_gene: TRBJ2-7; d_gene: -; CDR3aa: CASSGTGASYEQYF; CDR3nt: TGTGCCAGCAGTGGAACAGGAGCCTCCTACGAGCAGTACTTC
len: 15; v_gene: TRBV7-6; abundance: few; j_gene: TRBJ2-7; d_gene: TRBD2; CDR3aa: CANSLSGGRLYEQYF; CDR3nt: TGTGCCAACAGCCTAAGCGGGGGGAGACTCTACGAGCAGTACTTC
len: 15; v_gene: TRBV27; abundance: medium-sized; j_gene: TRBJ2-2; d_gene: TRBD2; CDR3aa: CASSPLGGGSGELFF; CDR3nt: TGTGCCAGCAGTCCCTTGGGGGGGGGAAGCGGGGAGCTGTTTTTT
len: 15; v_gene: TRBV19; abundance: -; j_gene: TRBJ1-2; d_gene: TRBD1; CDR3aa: CASSIRGGPNYGYTF; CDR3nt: TGTGCCAGTAGTATCAGGGGGGGACCTAACTATGGCTACACCTTC
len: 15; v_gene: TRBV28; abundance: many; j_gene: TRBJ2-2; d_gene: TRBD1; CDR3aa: CASSLGTANTGELFF; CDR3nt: TGTGCCAGCAGCCTAGGGACAGCGAACACCGGGGAGCTGTTTTTT
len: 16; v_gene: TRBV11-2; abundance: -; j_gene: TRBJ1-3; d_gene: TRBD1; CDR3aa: CASSLRDRGSGNTIYF; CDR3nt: TGTGCCAGCAGCCTCCGGGACAGGGGCTCTGGAAACACCATATATTTT
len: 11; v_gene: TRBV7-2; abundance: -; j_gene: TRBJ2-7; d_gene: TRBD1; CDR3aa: CASSQTGEWYF; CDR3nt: TGTGCCAGCAGCCAGACAGGGGAGTGGTACTTC
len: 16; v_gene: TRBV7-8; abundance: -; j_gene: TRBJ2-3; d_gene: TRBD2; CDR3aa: CARSAGTSGYTDTQYF; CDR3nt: TGTGCCAGGAGCGCCGGGACTAGCGGCTACACCGATACGCAGTATTTT
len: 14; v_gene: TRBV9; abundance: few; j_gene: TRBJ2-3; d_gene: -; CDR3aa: CASSPRSGEDTQYF; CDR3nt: TGTGCCAGCAGCCCCCGGTCTGGTGAAGATACGCAGTATTTT
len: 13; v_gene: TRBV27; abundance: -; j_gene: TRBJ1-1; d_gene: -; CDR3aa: CASRTGGNTEAFF; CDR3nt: TGTGCCAGCAGAACCGGGGGGAACACTGAAGCTTTCTTT
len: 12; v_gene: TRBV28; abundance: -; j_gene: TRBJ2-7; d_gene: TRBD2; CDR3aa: CASRRGLAGVDF; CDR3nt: TGTGCCAGCAGAAGAGGACTAGCGGGGGTAGACTTC
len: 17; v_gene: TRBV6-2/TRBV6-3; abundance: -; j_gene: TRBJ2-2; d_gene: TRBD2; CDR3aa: CASSYPAASGISGELFF; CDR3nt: TGTGCCAGCAGTTACCCCGCGGCTAGCGGGATTTCCGGGGAGCTGTTTTTT
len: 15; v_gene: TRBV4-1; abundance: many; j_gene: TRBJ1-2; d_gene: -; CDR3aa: CASSQDPGNNYGYTF; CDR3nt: TGCGCCAGCAGCCAAGACCCAGGGAATAACTATGGCTACACCTTC
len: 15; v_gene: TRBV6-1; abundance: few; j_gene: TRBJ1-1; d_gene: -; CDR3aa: CASSETELMNTEAFF; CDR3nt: TGTGCCAGCAGTGAGACAGAACTCATGAACACTGAAGCTTTCTTT
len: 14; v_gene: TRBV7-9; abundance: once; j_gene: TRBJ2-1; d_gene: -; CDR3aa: CASISNGATNEQFF; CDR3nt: TGTGCCAGCATCTCAAATGGGGCTACGAATGAGCAGTTCTTC
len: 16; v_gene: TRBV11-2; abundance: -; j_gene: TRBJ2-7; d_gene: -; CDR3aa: CASSKGFGGVHYEQYF; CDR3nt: TGTGCCAGCAGCAAAGGCTTTGGGGGAGTCCACTACGAGCAGTACTTC
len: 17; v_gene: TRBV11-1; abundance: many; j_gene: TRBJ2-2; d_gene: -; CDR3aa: CASSLDARLKNTGELFF; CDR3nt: TGTGCCAGCAGCTTAGATGCCAGGCTAAAGAACACCGGGGAGCTGTTTTTT
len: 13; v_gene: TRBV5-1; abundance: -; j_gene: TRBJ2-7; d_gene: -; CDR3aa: CASSLDGSYEQYF; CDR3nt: TGCGCCAGCAGCTTGGATGGCTCCTACGAGCAGTACTTC
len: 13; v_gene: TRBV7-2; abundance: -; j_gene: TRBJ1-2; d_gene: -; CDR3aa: CASSRDGNYGYTF; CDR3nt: TGTGCCAGCAGCCGGGACGGGAACTATGGCTACACCTTC
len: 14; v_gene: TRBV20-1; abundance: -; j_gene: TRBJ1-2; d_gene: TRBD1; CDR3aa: CSARDPITGGGYTF; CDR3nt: TGCAGTGCTAGAGATCCTATCACAGGGGGAGGCTACACCTTC
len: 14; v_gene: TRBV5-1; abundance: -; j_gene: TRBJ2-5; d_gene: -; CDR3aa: CASRMDPAQETQYF; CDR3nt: TGCGCCAGCAGGATGGATCCAGCCCAAGAGACCCAGTACTTC
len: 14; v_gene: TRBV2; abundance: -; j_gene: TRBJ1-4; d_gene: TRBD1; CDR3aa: CASRVQGTNEKLFF; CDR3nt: TGTGCCAGCAGGGTACAGGGGACTAATGAAAAACTGTTTTTT
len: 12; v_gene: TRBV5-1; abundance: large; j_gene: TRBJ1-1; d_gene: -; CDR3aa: CASSLDNTEAFF; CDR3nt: TGCGCCAGCAGCTTAGACAACACTGAAGCTTTCTTT
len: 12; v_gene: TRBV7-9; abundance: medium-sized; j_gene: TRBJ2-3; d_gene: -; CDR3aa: CASSETVMTQYF; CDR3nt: TGTGCCAGCAGCGAAACAGTGATGACGCAGTATTTT
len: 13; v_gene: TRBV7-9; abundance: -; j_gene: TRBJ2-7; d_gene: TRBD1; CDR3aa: CASSSGTGYEQYF; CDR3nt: TGTGCCAGCAGCTCCGGGACAGGGTACGAGCAGTACTTC
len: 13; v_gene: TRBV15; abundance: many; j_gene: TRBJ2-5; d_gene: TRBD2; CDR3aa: CATRTSGTKTQYF; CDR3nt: TGTGCCACCAGGACTAGCGGGACAAAGACCCAGTACTTC
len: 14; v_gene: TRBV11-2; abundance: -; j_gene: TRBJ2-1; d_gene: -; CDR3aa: CASSTTGVYNEQFF; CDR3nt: TGTGCCAGCAGCACGACAGGAGTCTACAATGAGCAGTTCTTC
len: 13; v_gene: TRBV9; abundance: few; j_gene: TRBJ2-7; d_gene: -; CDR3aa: CASSVGVGVEQYF; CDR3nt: TGTGCCAGCAGCGTAGGGGTCGGGGTCGAGCAGTACTTC
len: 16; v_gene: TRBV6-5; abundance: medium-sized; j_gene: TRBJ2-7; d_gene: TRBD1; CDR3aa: CASSYSGRGLSYEQYF; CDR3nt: TGTGCCAGCAGTTACTCAGGCAGGGGGCTTTCCTACGAGCAGTACTTC
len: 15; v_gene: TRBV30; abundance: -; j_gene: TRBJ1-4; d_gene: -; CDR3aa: CAWSAQGLVDEKLFF; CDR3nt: TGTGCCTGGAGTGCTCAGGGGCTTGTGGACGAAAAACTGTTTTTT
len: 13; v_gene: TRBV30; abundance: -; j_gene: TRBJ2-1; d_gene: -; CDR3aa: CAWSGQGGHEQFF; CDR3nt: TGTGCCTGGAGTGGCCAGGGTGGGCATGAGCAGTTCTTC
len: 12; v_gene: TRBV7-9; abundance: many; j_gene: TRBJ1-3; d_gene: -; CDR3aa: CASKSSGNTIYF; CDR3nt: TGTGCCAGCAAAAGCTCTGGAAACACCATATATTTT
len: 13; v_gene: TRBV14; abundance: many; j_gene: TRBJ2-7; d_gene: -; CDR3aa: CASSPLGGNEQYF; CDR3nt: TGTGCCAGCAGCCCCCTGGGGGGTAACGAGCAGTACTTC
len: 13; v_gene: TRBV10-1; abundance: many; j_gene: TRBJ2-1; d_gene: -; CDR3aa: CASSPGQQNEQFF; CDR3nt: TGCGCCAGCAGCCCGGGACAACAGAATGAGCAGTTCTTC
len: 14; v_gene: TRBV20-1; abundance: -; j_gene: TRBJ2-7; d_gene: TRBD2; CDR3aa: CSALKLAAGYEQYF; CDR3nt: TGCAGTGCGCTCAAACTAGCGGCGGGCTACGAGCAGTACTTC
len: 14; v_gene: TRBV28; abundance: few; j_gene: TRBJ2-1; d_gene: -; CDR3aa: CASSILLSGNEQFF; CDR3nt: TGTGCCAGCAGTATTCTGTTGAGCGGCAATGAGCAGTTCTTC
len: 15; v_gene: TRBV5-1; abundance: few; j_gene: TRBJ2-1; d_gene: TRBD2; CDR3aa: CATASIAGTYNEQFF; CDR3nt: TGCGCCACCGCCTCCATAGCGGGGACCTACAATGAGCAGTTCTTC
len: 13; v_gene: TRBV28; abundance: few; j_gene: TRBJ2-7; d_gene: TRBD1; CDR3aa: CAIRATGTREQYF; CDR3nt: TGTGCCATCCGTGCGACAGGGACGCGAGAGCAGTACTTC
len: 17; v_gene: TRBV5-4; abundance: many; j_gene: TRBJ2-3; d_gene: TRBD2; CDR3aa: CASSFYDSGGRSDTQYF; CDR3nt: TGTGCCAGCAGCTTTTATGATTCCGGCGGGAGGTCAGATACGCAGTATTTT